Each of the 23 T cell receptor beta chains below was sequenced from the same sample in a study of T cells after yellow fever vaccination (dated by TCRdb to between 2017 and 2020). The meaning of the sample's treatment or condition label: live attenuated yellow fever vaccine strain. Receptor libraries were prepared by 5' RACE. This sample was sequenced with an Illumina NovaSeq 6000. The public reads were quality trimmed at Q25 with fastp and then assembled into clones with MiXCR by TCRdb, keeping productive beta chains. Rows are unified per CDR3 protein, each entry keeping the most common DNA and genes. Across this sample there are 280,000 or so distinct CDR3 sequences, with approximately 10% seen only once. The leading ten clones occupy 3% to 4% of the sample. Here the sequenced sample was CD4+ T cells sorted from PBMCs, taken 5 days after the yellow fever booster vaccination. These receptors were obtained from a man between 18 and 35 years old who received the YFV17D yellow fever vaccine.

This clonotype was seen at least ten times. V gene TRBV7-2 combines with J gene TRBJ2-7, with D possibly being TRBD1 (5 bases). V was trimmed by 0 bases and J by 3 bases, leaving 6 bases between them. CDR1 is SGHTA and CDR2 is FQGNSA in the germline V gene. The CDR3 sequence is 13 residues long. CDR3 in amino acids: CASSLARDYEQYF. Here the CDR3 DNA reads TGTGCCAGCAGCTTAGCCAGGGACTACGAGCAGTACTTC.

For this clonotype: Just one base apart from a much larger clone, this may be a read error. V and J are TRBV5-1 and TRBJ2-3, with 7 positions matching TRBD1. Germline V lookup: CDR1 SGHRS, CDR2 YFSETQ. With V trimmed by 4 bases and J by 6 bases, 11 bases remained unmatched. This CDR3 comprises 15 residues. The CDR3 reads CASSELQGTMDTQYF. In DNA form, the CDR3 reads TGCGCCAGCAGCGAGCTACAGGGGACGATGGATACGCAGTATTTT. The full variable domain, with the rest looked up from reference TRBV5-1 and TRBJ2-3, is KAGVTQTPRYLIKTRGQQVTLSCSPISGHRSVSWYQQTPGQGLQFLFEYFSETQRNKGNFPGRFSGRQFSNSRSEMNVSTLELGDSALYLCASSELQGTMDTQYFGPGTRLTVL.

Concerning this clonotype: One junction end disagrees with the germline gene, perhaps due to a read error. The genes are TRBV20-1 and TRBJ2-2; D may match TRBD1 or TRBD2 (5 bases each). CDR1 DFQATT and CDR2 SNEGSKA come from the germline V gene (reference sequence). This CDR3 is built from 16 residues. CDR3 protein: CSARPMGREGTGELIF. CDR3 DNA sequence: TGCAGTGCTAGGCCTATGGGAAGGGAAGGGACCGGGGAGCTGATTTTT.

This clonotype has a handful of counts. This rearrangement joins TRBV3-1 to TRBJ1-1; D unresolved. CDR1 LGHDT and CDR2 YNNKEL come from the germline V gene (reference sequence). The V and J ends lost 1 base and 7 bases respectively, with 10 bases between them. The CDR3 has 13 amino acids. The CDR3 region has the DNA TGTGCCAGCAGCCAAGGGGTACCAGGTGAAGCTTTCTTT. It yields the protein CASSQGVPGEAFF. Drawing the rest from reference TRBV3-1 and TRBJ1-1, the complete variable domain is DTAVSQTPKYLVTQMGNDKSIKCEQNLGHDTMYWYKQDSKKFLKIMFSYNNKELIINETVPNRFSPKSPDKAHLNLHINSLELGDSAVYFCASSQGVPGEAFFGQGTRLTVV.

This clonotype was counted at least ten times. The chain carries TRBV29-1 and TRBJ2-1; D not certain. This CDR3 spans 13 amino acids. Germline CDR1 is SQVTM and CDR2 is ANQGSEA. V gave up 5 bases and J gave up 0 bases, with 8 bases separating them. The chain's CDR3 is CSVHKSSYNEQFF. DNA of the CDR3: TGCAGCGTTCATAAAAGCTCCTACAATGAGCAGTTCTTC.

V usage is TRBV30 and J usage is TRBJ1-6, with D perhaps TRBD1 (5 bases). Trimming left V 0 bases short and J 10 bases short, with 13 bases between. Germline loops: CDR1 GTSNPN, CDR2 SVGIG (reference sequence). The CDR3 has 14 residues. DNA for the CDR3: TGTGCCTGGAGTGTTCAGGGAGTTGACTCACCCCTCCACTTT. Protein product: CAWSVQGVDSPLHF.

Many counts were recorded for this clonotype. The rearrangement joins TRBV7-3 to TRBJ2-1, with a weak D call TRBD1 (6 bases). Trimming left V 5 bases short and J 4 bases short, with 15 bases between. Germline CDR1 SGHTA, CDR2 FQGTGA. The CDR3 runs to 15 residues. The CDR3 nucleotides are TGTGCCAGCAGCCCCGGACAGTTTAGTTACAATGAGCAGTTCTTC. This codes for CASSPGQFSYNEQFF.

This clonotype was detected only a few times. This chain uses TRBV20-1 with TRBJ1-1, with TRBD1 identical over 7 bases. J was trimmed by 3 bases and V by 5 bases; bases with no gene match: 9. This CDR3 is built from 14 residues. CDR1 and CDR2 from the germline V gene are DFQATT and SNEGSKA (reference sequence). The CDR3 nucleotides are TGCAGTGCTTCAAAGGGGGCACAGGACACTGAAGCTTTCTTT. Protein product: CSASKGAQDTEAFF.

The chain combines TRBV30 with TRBJ2-3; D is perhaps TRBD1 or TRBD2 (6 bases each). Germline values: CDR1 GTSNPN, CDR2 SVGIG (reference sequence). The CDR3 contains 14 residues. Trimming pared 5 bases from V and 0 bases from J, leaving 12 bases between. In nucleotides, the CDR3 is TGTGCCTGGGGGGGGCCACTCAGCACAGATACGCAGTATTTT. Translating it yields CAWGGPLSTDTQYF. The full variable domain, with the rest looked up from reference TRBV30 and TRBJ2-3, is SQTIHQWPATLVQPVGSPLSLECTVEGTSNPNLYWYRQAAGRGLQLLFYSVGIGQISSEVPQNLSASRPQDRQFILSSKKLLLSDSGFYLCAWGGPLSTDTQYFGPGTRLTVL.

The rearrangement uses TRBV7-2 and TRBJ1-4; a possible D gene is TRBD1 (5 bases). The V gene's germline CDR1 is SGHTA and CDR2 FQGNSA. The CDR3 spans 15 residues. Trimming removed 5 bases from V and 5 bases from J, with 15 bases in between. The CDR3 protein is CASSVQVNDNEKLFF. The CDR3 nucleotides read TGTGCCAGCAGCGTACAGGTTAACGACAATGAAAAACTGTTTTTT.

In its sample, this clonotype was seen a few times. The rearrangement links TRBV5-6 to TRBJ2-3; 9 bases line up with TRBD1. The CDR3 has 14 residues. Germline-derived CDR1 and CDR2 are SGHDT and YYEEEE. J was trimmed by 8 bases and V by 3 bases; bases with no gene match: 7. CDR3 amino acids: CASSWGTGPSTQYF. DNA of the CDR3: TGTGCCAGCAGCTGGGGGACAGGGCCGAGTACGCAGTATTTT.

This clonotype was seen a handful of times. The chain has TRBV12-3 or TRBV12-4 and TRBJ2-1; 7 positions match TRBD1. CDR3 length equals 15 residues. Trimming at V came to 4 bases and at J to 1 base, leaving 4 bases not matched to a gene. CDR3 amino acids: CASSYRQGSYNEQFF. As DNA, the CDR3 is TGTGCCAGCAGTTATCGACAGGGTTCCTACAATGAGCAGTTCTTC.

A few counts support this clonotype. The J gene is TRBJ2-5, the V gene TRBV9; D call uncertain. Germline loops: CDR1 SGDLS, CDR2 YYNGEE. This CDR3 spans 13 amino acids. The ends were cut back, 0 bases at V and 4 bases at J, with 7 bases in the middle. The CDR3 here is CASSVGATETQYF. The CDR3, as DNA: TGTGCCAGCAGCGTAGGGGCGACAGAGACCCAGTACTTC. The whole variable domain, remainder taken from reference TRBV9 and TRBJ2-5, is DSGVTQTPKHLITATGQRVTLRCSPRSGDLSVYWYQQSLDQGLQFLIQYYNGEERAKGNILERFSAQQFPDLHSELNLSSLELGDSALYFCASSVGATETQYFGPGTRLLVL.

This clonotype was seen many times. This chain joins TRBV5-1 and TRBJ1-5; tentative D call: TRBD1 (6 bases). Per the germline V gene, CDR1 is SGHRS and CDR2 is YFSETQ. CDR3 size: 15 residues. Trimming took 1 base from V and 5 from J, leaving 13 bases between them. The CDR3 DNA follows: TGCGCCAGCAGCTTGTCTCCAGGGGACTATCAGCCCCAGCATTTT. Amino acid sequence: CASSLSPGDYQPQHF.

This clonotype has only a few counts. The chain uses TRBV5-4 and TRBJ1-4; D is unresolved. The ends were cut back, 0 bases at V and 6 bases at J, with 9 bases in the middle. The CDR3 has 14 residues. CDR1 is SGHNT and CDR2 is YYREEE in the germline V gene (reference sequence). CDR3 sequence (DNA): TGTGCCAGCAGCTTGGAGGCCGGGGATGAAAAACTGTTTTTT. Its protein product is CASSLEAGDEKLFF.

In this sample, this clonotype turned up many times. The gene calls are TRBV20-1 and TRBJ1-5; no firm D call. Trimming took 2 bases from V and 11 from J, leaving 13 bases between them. The germline V gene has CDR1 DFQATT and CDR2 SNEGSKA (reference sequence). CDR3 length: 12 amino acids. The CDR3 sequence is CSARSGFGTQHF. The CDR3 region has the DNA TGCAGTGCTAGATCTGGGTTTGGGACCCAGCATTTT.

This clonotype was seen more than once but under ten times. The CDR3 nucleotides are TGTGCCAGCAGAGGGACAGGCCAAAACATTCAGTACTTC. This codes for CASRGTGQNIQYF. J is TRBJ2-4 and V is TRBV12-3 or TRBV12-4; 8 positions agree with TRBD1. V lost 6 bases to trimming and J lost 5 bases; unmatched junction nucleotides: 3. This CDR3 contains 13 residues.

A few counts support this clonotype. V is TRBV7-8 and J is TRBJ1-5, with D perhaps TRBD1 (5 bases). Germline values: CDR1 SGHVS, CDR2 FQNEAQ. This CDR3 region has 13 residues. V gave up 2 bases and J gave up 6 bases, with 8 bases separating them. In nucleotides, the CDR3 is TGTGCCAGCAGCTTATTCGGGGGTCAGCCCCAGCATTTT. It is translated as CASSLFGGQPQHF.

This clonotype has at least ten counts. The chain uses TRBV7-2 and TRBJ2-5; no reliable D call. Trimming left V 2 bases short and J 4 bases short, with 11 bases between. Germline CDR1 reads SGHTA; CDR2 reads FQGNSA. This CDR3 has 14 amino acids. CDR3 region: CASSLTMGSETQYF. CDR3 nucleotides: TGTGCCAGCAGCTTAACGATGGGTTCAGAGACCCAGTACTTC.

This clonotype showed up many times. Relative to the germline gene, one junction end is altered; a read error may explain this. The gene calls are TRBV7-7 and TRBJ2-1; 8 nucleotides match TRBD2. The CDR3 has 14 residues. Looked up from germline, CDR1 is SSHAT and CDR2 is FNYEAQ (reference sequence). Here the CDR3 reads CASSPGLAGDEQFF. In nucleotides, the CDR3 is TGTGCTAGCAGCCCAGGACTAGCCGGCGATGAGCAGTTCTTC. Full variable domain (outside the CDR3, taken from reference TRBV7-7 and TRBJ2-1): GAGVSQSPRYKVTKRGQDVTLRCDPISSHATLYWYQQALGQGPEFLTYFNYEAQPDKSGLPSDRFSAERPEGSISTLTIQRTEQRDSAMYRCASSPGLAGDEQFFGPGTRLTVL.

The chain uses TRBV19 and TRBJ2-7; D is unresolved. V lost 6 bases to trimming and J lost 3 bases, with 15 bases between them. This CDR3 has 14 residues. Per the germline V gene, CDR1 is LNHDA and CDR2 is SQIVND (reference sequence). CDR3 sequence reads: CASSSSSLGYEQYF. CDR3 sequence (DNA): TGTGCCAGTAGCTCAAGCAGTTTGGGCTACGAGCAGTACTTC.

This clonotype was seen a handful of times. CDR3 region: CASSLEAAPQETQYF. CDR3 coding DNA: TGCGCCAGCAGCTTGGAGGCGGCACCTCAAGAGACCCAGTACTTC. The V and J genes are TRBV5-1 and TRBJ2-5; D gene ambiguous. Looked up from germline, CDR1 is SGHRS and CDR2 is YFSETQ. The CDR3 length is 15 residues. V was trimmed by 0 bases and J by 2 bases, leaving 11 bases between them.

This rearrangement joins TRBV3-1 to TRBJ1-5; D gene unclear. This CDR3 has 15 residues. The V end was cut by 1 base, the J end by 2 bases, with 9 bases between. CDR1 is LGHDT and CDR2 is YNNKEL in the germline V gene (reference sequence). The CDR3 spells CASSQGEVGNQPQHF. The CDR3 DNA reads TGTGCCAGCAGCCAAGGGGAGGTCGGCAATCAGCCCCAGCATTTT.